This T cell receptor (beta chain) was documented in a study of blood T cell repertoires in COVID-19 (dated by TCRdb to 2019 to 2021). Study-wide context: Samples from collaborators originated in the United States, Italy and Spain and spanned both the acute and convalescent phases of COVID-19. The prospective study material was composed of cDNA or gDNA derived from T cells, B-cell-depleted T cells, or PBMCs. The sample metadata nearly always contained a de-identified subject ID, COVID-19 status, age in years and sex. Subjects who had been exposed to COVID-19, were actively infected with it, or had recovered from it provided the deeply sampled blood TCRbeta repertoires that made up the dataset. A freely available public database, intended as a resource for researchers studying the immune response to SARS-CoV-2, is where the repertoires were released. HLA class I and class II types, where available, came from metadata supplied by the sample provider rather than from assay-based typing. The samples were drawn from two sources: the first 160 participants of the ongoing ImmuneRACE study, and approximately 1,300 subjects contributed by 6 global collaborators. Study-wide conclusions, independent of this receptor: How much clinical and demographic metadata was included differed by source and by participant, and the metadata was provided uncurated.

The immunoSEQ Assay, a bias-controlled multiplex PCR, was used to amplify TCRbeta CDR3 regions from genomic DNA. As for the original processing: Within the assay, amplification of reference gene primers was used to estimate how many nucleated cells each sample contained. To quantify the absolute abundance of each unique TCRbeta CDR3 rearrangement, sequence reads were collapsed and filtered. For each sample, productive Simpson clonality was calculated as the square root of Simpson's diversity index across productive rearrangements. Not all clones reach the TCRdb copy of this immuneACCESS table, which keeps in-frame sequences only. Checked studies attribute under half of the gap to unresolved V genes and leave the rest unexplained. The V and J calls and clone size were taken over from that table, and D and trimming were inferred from the DNA. This sample comprises a few hundred thousand clones, almost 90% of them detected only once. The ten largest account for around 2.3% of the sample.

With respect to this clone: The antigen this receptor binds is unknown. The input lacks base qualities; no much larger clone sits a single base away.

In Seattle, one collaborating source enrolled patients while the infection was active and tracked those patients longitudinally over the course of disease. The collaborating institutions used their own protocols to collect whole blood in K2EDTA tubes. For TCRbeta analysis, collaborators shipped samples as frozen whole blood, isolated PBMCs, or DNA extracted from either of those sample types. Taken from cysteine to phenylalanine, the CDR3 has 15 residues. Only the CDR3 part of the read is kept: 45 bases, read in frame from the first base. CDR1 and CDR2 were assigned from the germline V gene as SGHRS and YFSETQ. Germline trimming amounts to 0 bases on V and 3 bases on J, with 3 as the count of junction bases outside the gene matches.

The chain links TRBV5-1 with TRBJ2-3; 8 junctional bases match TRBD2. The sample taken for sequencing was peripheral blood. The clonotype was recovered from a woman in her fifties or sixties with COVID-19, enrolled during active disease. Read as DNA, the sequence is TGCGCCAGCAGCTTGGCGGGGGGGCTAACAGATACGCAGTATTTT. This codes for CASSLAGGLTDTQYF.